This passage covers 13 T cell receptor beta chains from one sample sequenced in a study of blood T cell repertoires in COVID-19. Using immunoSEQ multiplex PCR, the repertoire was profiled, and TCRdb retains in-frame clones only, with some absent. This table has roughly 290,000 clones, more than 70% appearing once. Sequencing was performed on peripheral blood. The receptors derive from a woman aged 45-59 years who had recovered from COVID-19.

The CDR3 DNA sequence: TGCGCCAGCAGCTTGGATCCTAGCGGGGGGGCCATTGAGCAGTTCTTC. Protein: CASSLDPSGGAIEQFF. The chain combines TRBV5-1 with TRBJ2-1; 12 bases are shared with TRBD2. Germline V gene lookup returns CDR1 SGHRS and CDR2 YFSETQ. The CDR3 covers 16 residues. V was pared by 0 bases and J by 9 bases, with 7 bases of the junction left unmatched.

J is TRBJ2-3 and V is TRBV7-9; 8 bases agree with TRBD1. Germline CDR1 reads SEHNR; CDR2 reads FQNEAQ (reference sequence). V trimming: 3 bases; J trimming: 9 bases; junction bases outside the gene matches: 14. The CDR3 contains 16 residues. The CDR3 DNA sequence: TGTGCCAGCAGCTTCGGGCGAGCTCAGGGGGCTTGGACGCAGTATTTT. Its translation: CASSFGRAQGAWTQYF.

The genes are TRBV28 and TRBJ2-7; D unclear. The CDR3 contains 11 residues. V lost 5 bases, J lost 3 bases, and 5 bases lay in between. Germline lookup yields CDR1 MDHEN and CDR2 SYDVKM. The CDR3 coding sequence is TGTGCCAGCAGTCAGGTCTACGAGCAGTACTTC. Protein: CASSQVYEQYF.

This clone has only a few counts. The chain links TRBV7-2 to TRBJ2-7; 11 bases are shared with TRBD2. Germline trimming cut 5 bases from V and 4 bases from J; bases unmatched to any gene: 7. Germline CDR1 and CDR2: SGHTA and FQGNSA. CDR3 length: 15 amino acids. CDR3 sequence reads: CASSGSGRAGYEQYF. The CDR3 DNA is TGTGCCAGCAGCGGTAGCGGGAGGGCCGGGTACGAGCAGTACTTC.

The chain uses TRBV6-2 or TRBV6-3 and TRBJ1-1, with 7 bases matching TRBD1. Trimming removed 0 bases from V and 2 bases from J; junction bases left unmatched: 6. Germline CDR1 and CDR2: MNHEY and SVGEGT. The CDR3 runs 16 residues. CDR3 protein: CASSYSKGQLNTEAFF. Written as DNA, the CDR3 is TGTGCCAGCAGTTACTCGAAGGGACAGCTTAACACTGAAGCTTTCTTT.

The chain recombines TRBV6-2 or TRBV6-3 with TRBJ1-5, with D perhaps matching TRBD1 (6 bases). With 7 bases removed from V and 6 bases from J, the gap between germline ends came to 13 bases. This CDR3 has 13 residues. Germline V gene sequence: CDR1 MNHEY, CDR2 SVGEGT. The CDR3 DNA is TGTGCCAGCACCCCAGGGGATCGTCAGCCCCAGCATTTT. As protein: CASTPGDRQPQHF.

This chain links TRBV5-6 with TRBJ1-1; the D is unclear. V dropped 4 bases and J dropped 6 bases, with 13 bases sitting between them. The germline V gene encodes CDR1 SGHDT and CDR2 YYEEEE. The CDR3 runs to 13 residues. The CDR3 sequence is CASSTPGSAEAFF. CDR3 nucleotides: TGTGCCAGCAGCACCCCTGGGAGCGCTGAAGCTTTCTTT. Combining the CDR3 with reference TRBV5-6 and TRBJ1-1 gives the whole variable domain DAGVTQSPTHLIKTRGQQVTLRCSPKSGHDTVSWYQQALGQGPQFIFQYYEEEERQRGNFPDRFSGHQFPNYSSELNVNALLLGDSALYLCASSTPGSAEAFFGQGTRLTVV.

The chain is built from TRBV7-9 and TRBJ2-1; D perhaps matches TRBD2 (5 bases). Germline V gene sequence: CDR1 SEHNR, CDR2 FQNEAQ (reference sequence). Trimming stripped 0 bases from V and 9 bases from J, with 12 bases between. The CDR3 contains 14 residues. The CDR3 coding sequence is TGTGCCAGCAGCTTAGCACTAGTTCGGGGTGAGCAGTTCTTC. Its translation is CASSLALVRGEQFF.

This rearrangement joins TRBV12-3 or TRBV12-4 to TRBJ2-7, with 7 bases identical to TRBD1. V lost 1 base, J lost 6 bases, and 3 bases stayed unmatched. The CDR3 sequence is 13 residues long. CDR3 protein: CASSLEAGGEQYF. The CDR3 DNA reads TGTGCCAGCAGTTTAGAGGCAGGGGGCGAGCAGTACTTC.

This clone was seen a single time. V gene TRBV7-8 combines with J gene TRBJ2-3; TRBD1 matches at 9 bases. This CDR3 has 16 amino acids. V gave up 5 bases and J gave up 6 bases; unmatched junction bases: 12. Looked up from germline, CDR1 is SGHVS and CDR2 is FQNEAQ. CDR3 nucleotides: TGTGCCAGCAGCGCGCCCGGGACAGGGCACAAGGATACGCAGTATTTT. Translating gives CASSAPGTGHKDTQYF.

The V gene is TRBV11-2, the J gene TRBJ2-5; tentative D call: TRBD1 (6 bases). The CDR3 covers 13 residues. V lost 5 bases and J lost 5, with 12 bases in between. CDR1 and CDR2 from the germline V gene are SGHAT and FQNNGV. The CDR3, as DNA: TGTGCCAGCAGCCGCACAGGGCGGGAGACCCAGTACTTC. This codes for CASSRTGRETQYF.

This clone has only a few counts. The chain uses TRBV6-2 or TRBV6-3 and TRBJ2-5, with D possibly being TRBD1 (5 bases). CDR1 and CDR2 (germline): MNHEY, SVGEGT. The ends were cut back, 5 bases at V and 5 bases at J, with 15 bases in the middle. The CDR3 is 14 amino acids. The CDR3 bases are TGTGCCAGCAGTGGCTTAGGGGCTTCGGAGACCCAGTACTTC. Amino acids: CASSGLGASETQYF.

V gene TRBV10-3 combines with J gene TRBJ2-3, with D unclear. This CDR3 contains 16 residues. Germline CDR1 reads ENHRY; CDR2 reads SYGVKD. Between the trimmed V and J ends, which lost 7 bases and 1 base, there was a span of 18 bases. This CDR3 is CAITLRGTGGTDTQYF. In nucleotides, the CDR3 is TGTGCCATCACCCTTCGCGGAACTGGCGGCACAGATACGCAGTATTTT.